These 17 T cell receptor beta chains were all obtained from the same sample, sequenced in a study of CD8+ T cells in alopecia areata. RNA, once extracted, was reverse transcribed into cDNA for use as the sequencing template. Method: immunoSEQ multiplex PCR; TCRdb's copy keeps in-frame clones and lacks some. The data show 100,000 or so clones, 55% to 70% seen once. Treatment meaning: oral pan-JAK inhibitor, 5-10 mg twice daily. The sequences come from CD8+ T cells sorted from blood, collected at week 56, from a patient treated with tofacitinib. All receptors derive from a human donor with alopecia areata.

The chain is built from TRBV7-9 and TRBJ1-2, with 9 positions matching TRBD1. With 3 bases clipped from V and 8 bases from J, the junction kept 1 base outside the gene matches. The CDR3 is made up of 12 amino acids. Germline CDR1 is SEHNR and CDR2 is FQNEAQ (reference sequence). The CDR3 DNA follows: TGTGCCAGCAGCTTGACAGGGGGAGGCTACACCTTC. This translates into CASSLTGGGYTF.

The rearrangement uses TRBV7-6 and TRBJ2-1; 8 bases fit TRBD1. CDR1 SGHVS and CDR2 FNYEAQ come from the germline V gene. Germline trimming cut 4 bases from V and 9 bases from J; bases unmatched to any gene: 11. The CDR3 extends over 15 amino acids. The CDR3 here is CASSSDSTGDLEQFF. CDR3 in DNA: TGTGCCAGCAGCTCCGATTCGACAGGGGACCTTGAGCAGTTCTTC.

The chain recombines TRBV5-1 with TRBJ1-2; tentatively, D is TRBD1 (6 bases). Germline assignment: CDR1 SGHRS and CDR2 YFSETQ. The V end lost 4 bases, the J end lost 8 bases, and 18 bases lay between the germline ends. This CDR3 is built from 14 residues. The CDR3 region has the DNA TGCGCCAGCAGCGGAGAGGACAGCGGGGAGGGCTACACCTTC. It specifies CASSGEDSGEGYTF.

This clone was seen only a few times. The chain employs TRBV29-1 and TRBJ1-2; 8 bases match TRBD1. Trimming cost V 6 bases and J 2 bases; bases outside gene matches: 11. CDR3 length: 15 amino acids. Germline-derived CDR1 and CDR2 are SQVTM and ANQGSEA. The DNA for the CDR3 is TGCAGCGTCCATAAAACGGACAGGGCGAACTATGGCTACACCTTC. It yields the protein CSVHKTDRANYGYTF.

The CDR3 region has the DNA TGTGCCATCAGTGACACAGGGTTGGACGAGACCCAGTACTTC. Amino acids: CAISDTGLDETQYF. The V and J genes are TRBV10-3 and TRBJ2-5; possible D gene TRBD1, 6 bases. CDR3 length equals 14 residues. Germline CDR1 and CDR2: ENHRY and SYGVKD. V was clipped by 3 bases and J by 5 bases, with 13 bases between them.

Remarks on this clone: Other nucleotide sequences from this sample produce the same CDR3. V gene TRBV5-1 combines with J gene TRBJ2-7; tentatively, D is TRBD2 (5 bases). V was pared by 5 bases and J by 1 base, with 10 bases between. The CDR3 is made up of 13 amino acids. Germline CDR1 is SGHRS and CDR2 is YFSETQ. Here the CDR3 DNA reads TGCGCCAGCAGTTGGACTGGGTCCTACGAGCAGTACTTC. Its protein product is CASSWTGSYEQYF.

The chain's CDR3 is CASSSTSGGRETQYF. CDR3 DNA sequence: TGTGCCAGCAGCTCAACTAGCGGGGGTCGGGAGACCCAGTACTTC. V usage is TRBV7-9 and J usage is TRBJ2-5; 11 bases fit TRBD2. Per the germline V gene, CDR1 is SEHNR and CDR2 is FQNEAQ (reference sequence). CDR3 size: 15 residues. With 4 bases clipped from V and 5 bases from J, the junction kept 6 bases outside the gene matches.

The CDR3, as DNA: TGCACCAGCAGCCGGGACCCGACGGGAACCTACAATGAGCAGTTCTTC. Translation: CTSSRDPTGTYNEQFF. The chain uses TRBV1 and TRBJ2-1. TRBV1 is assigned pseudogene status. This CDR3 comprises 16 residues.

This clone was seen more than once but under ten times. The chain couples TRBV4-1 to TRBJ2-3, with 8 bases lining up with TRBD1. Germline CDR1 reads MGHRA; CDR2 reads YSYEKL. The J segment lost 14 bases and the V segment lost 6 bases, leaving 10 bases of the junction unmatched. The CDR3 sequence is 12 residues long. The CDR3 loop is CASSSGQGGPYF. The DNA for the CDR3 is TGCGCCAGCAGTTCCGGACAGGGCGGACCGTATTTT.

V and J are TRBV2 and TRBJ2-4; D remains ambiguous. V was shortened by 7 bases and J by 0 bases, with 16 bases between the two germline ends. The CDR3 runs 16 residues. Germline loops: CDR1 SNHLY, CDR2 FYNNEI. The CDR3 protein is CASNIVGALAKNIQYF. In DNA form, the CDR3 reads TGTGCCAGCAATATCGTCGGAGCCCTAGCCAAAAACATTCAGTACTTC.

The chain joins TRBV5-7 to TRBJ2-7, with a possible D match to TRBD2 (5 bases). TRBV5-7 is flagged as an ORF with uncertain function. This CDR3 comprises 13 residues. V lost 0 bases, J lost 7 bases, and 11 bases lay in between. Here the CDR3 reads CASSLGGPGEQYF. DNA of the CDR3: TGTGCCAGCAGCTTGGGCGGTCCGGGGGAGCAGTACTTC.

This clone turned up a few times. The V gene is TRBV29-1, the J gene TRBJ2-7, with D uncertain. The germline gives CDR1 SQVTM, CDR2 ANQGSEA. V lost 3 bases, J lost 5 bases, and 8 bases lay in between. The CDR3 spans 11 residues. CDR3 in amino acids: CSVDREDEQYF. As DNA, the CDR3 is TGCAGCGTTGATAGAGAGGACGAGCAGTACTTC.

This chain links TRBV25-1 with TRBJ1-6; D remains ambiguous. The V gene's germline CDR1 is MGHDK and CDR2 SYGVNS. With 2 bases removed from V and 1 base from J, the gap between germline ends came to 3 bases. The CDR3 is 14 residues long. The CDR3: CASSEASYNSPLHF. The DNA for the CDR3 is TGTGCCAGCAGTGAAGCGTCCTATAATTCACCCCTCCACTTT.

This clone was recorded a few times. The V and J genes are TRBV7-9 and TRBJ1-2; 11 bases map to TRBD1. Germline CDR1 and CDR2: SEHNR and FQNEAQ (reference sequence). V gave up 3 bases and J gave up 5 bases; unmatched junction bases: 5. The CDR3 runs to 15 residues. Here the CDR3 reads CASSFMGQGEYGYTF. The DNA for the CDR3 is TGTGCCAGCAGCTTTATGGGACAGGGGGAGTATGGCTACACCTTC.

The gene calls are TRBV7-6 and TRBJ2-1, with unresolved D. Germline CDR1 is SGHVS and CDR2 is FNYEAQ. This CDR3 region has 11 residues. The V end was cut by 3 bases, the J end by 6 bases, with 3 bases between. The CDR3 region has the DNA TGTGCCAGCAGCTTGGTCAATGAGCAGTTCTTC. Its translation: CASSLVNEQFF.

This clone was seen a few times. The V and J genes are TRBV9 and TRBJ2-5; D gene ambiguous. Germline CDR1 and CDR2: SGDLS and YYNGEE. The CDR3 is 16 amino acids. Between the trimmed V and J ends, which lost 4 bases and 5 bases, there was a span of 21 bases. CDR3 in amino acids: CASSTQHGYKMETQYF. The CDR3 DNA sequence: TGTGCCAGCAGCACCCAGCACGGCTATAAGATGGAGACCCAGTACTTC.

The J gene is TRBJ1-1, the V gene TRBV30, with D unresolved. Trimming shortened V by 4 bases and J by 6 bases, and 9 bases separated the two germline ends. Germline lookup yields CDR1 GTSNPN and CDR2 SVGIG (reference sequence). This CDR3 has 11 residues. The CDR3 DNA reads TGTGCCTGGATTTTCTGGCCTGAAGCTTTCTTT. It codes for CAWIFWPEAFF.